The present TCR beta chain was sequenced within a study of sequential checkpoint blockade in melanoma. Described treatment: randomized to nivolumab then ipilimumab (arm A) or the reverse (arm B). This clone was found once. This CDR3 has 13 residues. V gave up 4 bases and J gave up 7 bases, with 13 bases separating them. Germline V gives CDR1 MDHEN, CDR2 SYDVKM. The method was immunoSEQ multiplex PCR; TCRdb's version includes in-frame clones alone and lacks a portion of them. The table shows 7,500 to 8,500 clones, with roughly 70% occurring only once. This receptor was taken from a human patient with melanoma. Some clones in this sample may be carry-over from other donors' samples. The starting material was CD8+ T cells sorted from blood (inferred from file names), obtained from a patient given nivolumab and ipilimumab in sequence. This sequence joins TRBV28 and TRBJ1-2; D unclear. In nucleotides, the CDR3 is TGTGCCAGCAGTTCATTCAAGAGGGCTGGCTACACCTTC. This codes for CASSSFKRAGYTF.